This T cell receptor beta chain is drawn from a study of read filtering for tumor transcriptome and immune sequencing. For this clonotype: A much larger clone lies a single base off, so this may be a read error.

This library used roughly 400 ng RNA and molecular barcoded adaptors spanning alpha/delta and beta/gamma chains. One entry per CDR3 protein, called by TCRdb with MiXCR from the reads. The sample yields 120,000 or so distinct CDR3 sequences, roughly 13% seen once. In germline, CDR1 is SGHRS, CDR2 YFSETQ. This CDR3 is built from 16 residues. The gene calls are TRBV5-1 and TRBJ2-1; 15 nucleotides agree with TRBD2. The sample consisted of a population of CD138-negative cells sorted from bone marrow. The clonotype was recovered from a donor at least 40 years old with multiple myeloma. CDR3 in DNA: TGCACCAGCAGCTTGGGACTAGCGGGAGGTCGTAATGAGCAGTTCTTC. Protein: CTSSLGLAGGRNEQFF.